Sequencing of this T cell receptor beta chain was carried out in a study of Ad26.COV2.S vaccination and SARS-CoV-2 variants. Treatment in this sample: some 20 received Ad26.COV2.S at low or high dose, single or two shots; roughly five received placebo; per-sample allocation not given. Material that was analyzed had been drawn on day 63 after the first vaccine or placebo injection. Donation was by an adult aged 18-55 years who was in Boston. The repertoire was sequenced with immunoSEQ multiplex PCR; TCRdb's copy has only in-frame clones and lacks some. The table includes more than 250,000 clones, about 89% detected once. This TCR derives from a person between 18 and 65 years old who received the Ad26.COV2.S COVID-19 vaccine or a placebo. The source material was peripheral blood, sampled in a trial of Ad26.COV2.S vaccine versus placebo.

The CDR3 nucleotides are TGCACCGTAGCGGGAGCAAATGAGCAGTTCTTC. Protein: CTVAGANEQFF. This chain connects TRBV20-1 to TRBJ2-1, with TRBD2 matching 9 bases. The CDR3 runs to 11 residues. CDR1 is DFQATT and CDR2 is SNEGSKA in the germline V gene (reference sequence).